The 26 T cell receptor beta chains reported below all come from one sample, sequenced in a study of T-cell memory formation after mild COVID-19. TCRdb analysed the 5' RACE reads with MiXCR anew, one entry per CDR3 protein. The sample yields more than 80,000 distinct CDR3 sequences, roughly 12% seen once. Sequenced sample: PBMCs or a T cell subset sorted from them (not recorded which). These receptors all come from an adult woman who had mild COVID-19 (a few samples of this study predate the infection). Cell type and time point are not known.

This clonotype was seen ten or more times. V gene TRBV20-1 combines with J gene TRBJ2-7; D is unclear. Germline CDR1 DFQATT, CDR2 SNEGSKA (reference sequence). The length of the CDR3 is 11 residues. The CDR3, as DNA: TGCAGCCTCAGGAGCTCCTACGAGCAGTACTTC. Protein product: CSLRSSYEQYF.

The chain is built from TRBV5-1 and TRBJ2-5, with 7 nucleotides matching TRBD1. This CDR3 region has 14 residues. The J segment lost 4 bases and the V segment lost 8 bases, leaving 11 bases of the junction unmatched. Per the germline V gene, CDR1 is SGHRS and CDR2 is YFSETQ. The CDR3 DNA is TGCGCCAGTTCGACAGGGTTGGGTGGAGAGACCCAGTACTTC. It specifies CASSTGLGGETQYF.

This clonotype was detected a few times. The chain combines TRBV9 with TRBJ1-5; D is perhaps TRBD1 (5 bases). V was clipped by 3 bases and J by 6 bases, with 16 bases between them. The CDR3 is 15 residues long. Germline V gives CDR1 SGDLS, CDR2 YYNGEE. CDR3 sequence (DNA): TGTGCCAGCAGCGATCAGGGAAGGATTGGTCAGCCCCAGCATTTT. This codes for CASSDQGRIGQPQHF.

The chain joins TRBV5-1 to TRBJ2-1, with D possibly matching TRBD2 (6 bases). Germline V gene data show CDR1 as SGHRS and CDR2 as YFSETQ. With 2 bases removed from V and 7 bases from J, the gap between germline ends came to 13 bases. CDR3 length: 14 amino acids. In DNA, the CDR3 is TGCGCCAGCAGCTTTCTGGGTGCGGGAAATGAGCAGTTCTTC. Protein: CASSFLGAGNEQFF.

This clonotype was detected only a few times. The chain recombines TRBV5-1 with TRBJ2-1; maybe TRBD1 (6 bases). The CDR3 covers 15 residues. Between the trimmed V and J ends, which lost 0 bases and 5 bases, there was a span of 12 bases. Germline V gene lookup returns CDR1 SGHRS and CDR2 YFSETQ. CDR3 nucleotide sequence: TGCGCCAGCAGCTTGGAGGTCGCAGGGGACAATGAGCAGTTCTTC. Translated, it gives CASSLEVAGDNEQFF.

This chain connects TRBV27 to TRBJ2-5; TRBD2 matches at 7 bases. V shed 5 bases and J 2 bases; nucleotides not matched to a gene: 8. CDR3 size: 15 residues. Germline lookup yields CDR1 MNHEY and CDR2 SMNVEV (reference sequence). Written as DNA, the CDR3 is TGTGCCAGCAGTAAAATAGCGGGCCTACAAGAGACCCAGTACTTC. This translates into CASSKIAGLQETQYF.

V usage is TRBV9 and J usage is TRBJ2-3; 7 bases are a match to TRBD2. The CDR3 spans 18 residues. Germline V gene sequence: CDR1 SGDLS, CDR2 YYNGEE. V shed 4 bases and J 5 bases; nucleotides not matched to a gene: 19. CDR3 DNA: TGTGCCAGCAGCCTCAACCTGAGACTAGCCGAAAGGGGAGATACGCAGTATTTT. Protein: CASSLNLRLAERGDTQYF.

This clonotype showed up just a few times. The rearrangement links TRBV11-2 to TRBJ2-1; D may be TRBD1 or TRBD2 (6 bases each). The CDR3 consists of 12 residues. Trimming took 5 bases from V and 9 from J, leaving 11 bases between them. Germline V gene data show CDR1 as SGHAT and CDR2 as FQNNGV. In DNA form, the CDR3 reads TGTGCCAGCAGCCTCGGGGGCGTTGAGCAGTTCTTC. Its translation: CASSLGGVEQFF.

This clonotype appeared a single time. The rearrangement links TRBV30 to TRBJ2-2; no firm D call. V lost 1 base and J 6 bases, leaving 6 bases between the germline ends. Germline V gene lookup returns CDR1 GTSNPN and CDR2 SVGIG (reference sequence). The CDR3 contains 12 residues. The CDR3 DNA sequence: TGTGCCTGGAGTGGACAATCCGGGGAGCTGTTTTTT. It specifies CAWSGQSGELFF. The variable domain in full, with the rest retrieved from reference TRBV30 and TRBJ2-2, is SQTIHQWPATLVQPVGSPLSLECTVEGTSNPNLYWYRQAAGRGLQLLFYSVGIGQISSEVPQNLSASRPQDRQFILSSKKLLLSDSGFYLCAWSGQSGELFFGEGSRLTVL.

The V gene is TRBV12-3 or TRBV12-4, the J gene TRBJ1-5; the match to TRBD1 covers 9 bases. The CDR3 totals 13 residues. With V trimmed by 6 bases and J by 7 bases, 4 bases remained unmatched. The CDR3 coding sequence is TGTGCCAGCAGCCGGGACAGGGACCAGCCCCAGCATTTT. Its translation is CASSRDRDQPQHF.

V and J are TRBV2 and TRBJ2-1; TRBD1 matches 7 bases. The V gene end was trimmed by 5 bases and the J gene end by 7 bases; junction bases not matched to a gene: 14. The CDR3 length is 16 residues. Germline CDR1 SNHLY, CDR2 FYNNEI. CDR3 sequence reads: CASSSSGTVEANEQFF. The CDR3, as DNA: TGTGCCAGCAGTAGCTCCGGGACAGTAGAGGCTAATGAGCAGTTCTTC.

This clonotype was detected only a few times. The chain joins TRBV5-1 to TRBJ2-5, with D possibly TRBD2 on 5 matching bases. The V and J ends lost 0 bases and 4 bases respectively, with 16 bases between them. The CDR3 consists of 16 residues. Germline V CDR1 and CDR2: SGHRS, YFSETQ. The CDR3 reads CASSLAPTGELETQYF. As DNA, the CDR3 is TGCGCCAGCAGCTTGGCTCCGACCGGGGAGTTAGAGACCCAGTACTTC.

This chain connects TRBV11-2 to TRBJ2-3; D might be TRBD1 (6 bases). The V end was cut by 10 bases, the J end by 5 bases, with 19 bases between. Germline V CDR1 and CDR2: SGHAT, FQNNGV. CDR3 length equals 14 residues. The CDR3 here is CATRVQGSGDTQYF. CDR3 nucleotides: TGTGCCACCAGGGTGCAGGGGAGTGGAGATACGCAGTATTTT.

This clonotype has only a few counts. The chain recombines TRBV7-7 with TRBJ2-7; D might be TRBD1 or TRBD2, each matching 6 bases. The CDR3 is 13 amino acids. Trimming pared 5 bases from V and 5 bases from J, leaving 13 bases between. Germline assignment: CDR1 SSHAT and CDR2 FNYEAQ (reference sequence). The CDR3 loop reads CASSAVGGDEQYF. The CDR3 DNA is TGTGCCAGCAGCGCAGTGGGGGGCGACGAGCAGTACTTC.

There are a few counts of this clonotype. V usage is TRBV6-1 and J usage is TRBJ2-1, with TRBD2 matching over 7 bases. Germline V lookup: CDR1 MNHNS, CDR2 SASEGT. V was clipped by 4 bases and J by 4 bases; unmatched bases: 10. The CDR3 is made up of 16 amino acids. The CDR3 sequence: CASSGFGLERYNEQFF. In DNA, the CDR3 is TGTGCCAGCAGTGGGTTTGGACTAGAGAGGTACAATGAGCAGTTCTTC.

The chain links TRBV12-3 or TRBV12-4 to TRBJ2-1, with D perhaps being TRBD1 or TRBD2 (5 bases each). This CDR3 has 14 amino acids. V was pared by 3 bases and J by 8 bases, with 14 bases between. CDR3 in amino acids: CASSFGVGTDEQFF. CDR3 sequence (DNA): TGTGCCAGCAGTTTCGGGGTAGGGACGGATGAGCAGTTCTTC.

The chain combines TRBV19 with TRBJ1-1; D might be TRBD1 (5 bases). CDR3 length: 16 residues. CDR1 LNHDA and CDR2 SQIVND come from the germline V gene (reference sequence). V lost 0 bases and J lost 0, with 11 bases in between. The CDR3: CASSIDGGNMNTEAFF. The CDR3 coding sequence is TGTGCCAGTAGTATAGATGGGGGGAACATGAACACTGAAGCTTTCTTT.

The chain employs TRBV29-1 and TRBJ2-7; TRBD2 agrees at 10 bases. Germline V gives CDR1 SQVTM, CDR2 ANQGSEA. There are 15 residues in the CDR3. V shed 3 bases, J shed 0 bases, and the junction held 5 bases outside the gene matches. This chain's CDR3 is CSVEGTSVSSYEQYF. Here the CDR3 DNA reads TGCAGCGTTGAGGGGACTAGCGTATCCTCCTACGAGCAGTACTTC.

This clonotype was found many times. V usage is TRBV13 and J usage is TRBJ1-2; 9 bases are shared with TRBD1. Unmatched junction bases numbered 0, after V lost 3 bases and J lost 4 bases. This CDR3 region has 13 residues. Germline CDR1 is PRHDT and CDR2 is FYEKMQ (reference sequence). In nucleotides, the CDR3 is TGTGCCAGCAGCTTGGGACAGGGCTATGGCTACACCTTC. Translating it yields CASSLGQGYGYTF.

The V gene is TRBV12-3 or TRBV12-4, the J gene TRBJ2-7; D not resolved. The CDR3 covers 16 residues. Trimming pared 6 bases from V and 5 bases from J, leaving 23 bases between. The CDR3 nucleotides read TGTGCCAGCAGCACCTGGACCGGGCCCGCTTTTGACGAGCAGTACTTC. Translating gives CASSTWTGPAFDEQYF.

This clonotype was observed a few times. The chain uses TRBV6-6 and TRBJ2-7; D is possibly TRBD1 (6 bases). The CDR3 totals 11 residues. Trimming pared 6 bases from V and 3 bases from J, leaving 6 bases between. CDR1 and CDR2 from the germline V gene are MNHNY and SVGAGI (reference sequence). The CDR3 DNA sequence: TGTGCCAGCAGACAGGGCTACGAGCAGTACTTC. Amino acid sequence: CASRQGYEQYF.

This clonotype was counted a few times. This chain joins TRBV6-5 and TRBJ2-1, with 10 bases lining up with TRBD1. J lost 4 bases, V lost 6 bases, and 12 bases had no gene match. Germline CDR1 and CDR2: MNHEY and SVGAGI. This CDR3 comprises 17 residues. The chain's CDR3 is CASRNMADRGFYNEQFF. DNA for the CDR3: TGTGCCAGCAGGAACATGGCGGACAGGGGGTTTTACAATGAGCAGTTCTTC.

This chain's CDR3 is CATSRGGGTGTDEQFF. The CDR3 nucleotides are TGTGCCACCAGCAGAGGGGGCGGGACTGGTACAGATGAGCAGTTCTTC. This chain uses TRBV15 with TRBJ2-1; a possible D gene is TRBD2 (6 bases). Looked up from germline, CDR1 is LNHNV and CDR2 is YYDKDF (reference sequence). Trimming left V 1 base short and J 8 bases short, with 18 bases between. The length of the CDR3 is 16 residues. Filled out from reference TRBV15 and TRBJ2-1, the complete variable domain reads DAMVIQNPRYQVTQFGKPVTLSCSQTLNHNVMYWYQQKSSQAPKLLFHYYDKDFNNEADTPDNFQSRRPNTSFCFLDIRSPGLGDTAMYLCATSRGGGTGTDEQFFGPGTRLTVL.

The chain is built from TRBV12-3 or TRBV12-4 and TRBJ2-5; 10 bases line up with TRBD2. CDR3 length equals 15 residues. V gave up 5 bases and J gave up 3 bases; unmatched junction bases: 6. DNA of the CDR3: TGTGCCAGCAGTGGGCCTAGCGGGAGTGAAGAGACCCAGTACTTC. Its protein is CASSGPSGSEETQYF.

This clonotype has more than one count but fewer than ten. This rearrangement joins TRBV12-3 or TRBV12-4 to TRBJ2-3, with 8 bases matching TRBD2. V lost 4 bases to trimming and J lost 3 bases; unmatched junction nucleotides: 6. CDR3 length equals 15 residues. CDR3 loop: CASSSSGSGTDTQYF. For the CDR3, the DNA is TGTGCCAGCAGTTCCAGCGGGAGTGGTACAGATACGCAGTATTTT.

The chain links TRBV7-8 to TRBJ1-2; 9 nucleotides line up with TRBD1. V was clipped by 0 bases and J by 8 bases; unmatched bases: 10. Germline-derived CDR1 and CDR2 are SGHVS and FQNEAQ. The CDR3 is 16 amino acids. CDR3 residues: CASSLAAQGARLGYTF. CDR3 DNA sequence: TGTGCCAGCAGCTTAGCGGCACAGGGGGCGCGGCTCGGCTACACCTTC. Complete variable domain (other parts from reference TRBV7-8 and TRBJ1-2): GAGVSQSPRYKVAKRGQDVALRCDPISGHVSLFWYQQALGQGPEFLTYFQNEAQLDKSGLPSDRFFAERPEGSVSTLKIQRTQQEDSAVYLCASSLAAQGARLGYTFGSGTRLTVV.